This entry concerns a single T cell receptor beta chain. The sample originates from a study of blood T cell repertoires in COVID-19. Across the whole study: The United States, Italy and Spain provided the acute and convalescent COVID-19 samples.

Cohort assignment relied on participant-reported clinical history. Per the original data handling: Researchers report that nucleated cell counts were estimated from reference gene primer amplification. Measured with immunoSEQ multiplex PCR; TCRdb has only the in-frame clones, and not every one. That table furnishes V, J and clone size, whereas the DNA furnished D and trimming. The profile covers hundreds of thousands of clones, with about 90% appearing a single time and 2.5% to 3.5% taken by the ten largest. This clonotype originated in a woman between 40 and 50 years old with acute COVID-19. Sequencing was performed on PBMCs or T cells enriched from blood (not recorded which).

The chain's CDR3 is CASSLDSGSYEQYF. Here the CDR3 DNA reads TGTGCCAGCAGCCTGGATAGCGGCTCCTACGAGCAGTACTTC. J is TRBJ2-7 and V is TRBV7-6; possibly TRBD2 for D (6 bases). Germline values: CDR1 SGHVS, CDR2 FNYEAQ. V lost 5 bases, J lost 0 bases, and 11 bases lay in between. The CDR3 sequence is 14 residues long. Full variable domain (rest looked up from reference TRBV7-6 and TRBJ2-7): GAGVSQSPRYKVTKRGQDVALRCDPISGHVSLYWYRQALGQGPEFLTYFNYEAQQDKSGLPNDRFSAERPEGSISTLTIQRTEQRDSAMYRCASSLDSGSYEQYFGPGTRLTVT.